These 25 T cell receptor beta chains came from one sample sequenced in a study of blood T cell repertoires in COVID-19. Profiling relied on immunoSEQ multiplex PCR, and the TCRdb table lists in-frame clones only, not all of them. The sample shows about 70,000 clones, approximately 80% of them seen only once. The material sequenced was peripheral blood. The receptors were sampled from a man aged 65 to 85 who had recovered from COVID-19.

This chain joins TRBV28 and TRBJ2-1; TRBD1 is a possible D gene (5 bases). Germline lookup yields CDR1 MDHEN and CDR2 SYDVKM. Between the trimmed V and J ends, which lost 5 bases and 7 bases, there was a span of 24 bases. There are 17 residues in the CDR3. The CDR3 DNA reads TGTGCCAGCAGTCCTATTTCCGACAGTAGTGGAAATAATGAGCAGTTCTTC. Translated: CASSPISDSSGNNEQFF.

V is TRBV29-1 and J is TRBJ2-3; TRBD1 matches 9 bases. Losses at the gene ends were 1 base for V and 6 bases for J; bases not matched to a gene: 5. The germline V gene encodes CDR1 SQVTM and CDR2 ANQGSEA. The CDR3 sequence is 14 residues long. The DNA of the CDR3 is TGCAGCGTTGAAGGAAGACAGGGGGGCGATACGCAGTATTTT. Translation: CSVEGRQGGDTQYF.

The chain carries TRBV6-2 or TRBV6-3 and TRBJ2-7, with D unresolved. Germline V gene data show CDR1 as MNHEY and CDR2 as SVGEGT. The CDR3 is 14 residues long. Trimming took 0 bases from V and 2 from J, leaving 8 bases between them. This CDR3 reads CASSYSGIAYEQYF. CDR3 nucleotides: TGTGCCAGCAGTTACTCGGGCATTGCCTACGAGCAGTACTTC.

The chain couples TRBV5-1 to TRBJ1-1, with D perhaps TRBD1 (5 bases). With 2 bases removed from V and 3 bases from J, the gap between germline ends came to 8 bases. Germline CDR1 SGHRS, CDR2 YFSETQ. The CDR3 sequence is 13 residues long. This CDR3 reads CASSLLQDTEAFF. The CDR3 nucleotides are TGCGCCAGCAGCTTATTACAGGACACTGAAGCTTTCTTT.

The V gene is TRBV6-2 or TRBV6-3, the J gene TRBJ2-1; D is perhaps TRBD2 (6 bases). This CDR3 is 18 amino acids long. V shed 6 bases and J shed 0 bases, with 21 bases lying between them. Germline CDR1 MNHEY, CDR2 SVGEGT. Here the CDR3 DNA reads TGTGCCAGCAGCCCCATCCGGTTCGGGACTCACTCCTACAATGAGCAGTTCTTC. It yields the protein CASSPIRFGTHSYNEQFF.

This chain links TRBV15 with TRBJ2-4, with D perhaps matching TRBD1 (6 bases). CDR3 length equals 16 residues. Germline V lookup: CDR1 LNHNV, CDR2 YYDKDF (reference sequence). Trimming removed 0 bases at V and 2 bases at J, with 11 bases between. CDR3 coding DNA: TGTGCCACCAGCAGAGAGGGGGCGCTTACCAAAAACATTCAGTACTTC. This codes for CATSREGALTKNIQYF.

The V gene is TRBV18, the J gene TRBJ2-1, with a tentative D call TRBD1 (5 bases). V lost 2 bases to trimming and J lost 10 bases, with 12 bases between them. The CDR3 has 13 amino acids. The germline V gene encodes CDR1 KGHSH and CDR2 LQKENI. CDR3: CASSPGAQPEQFF. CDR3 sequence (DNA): TGTGCCAGCTCACCAGGGGCTCAGCCCGAGCAGTTCTTC.

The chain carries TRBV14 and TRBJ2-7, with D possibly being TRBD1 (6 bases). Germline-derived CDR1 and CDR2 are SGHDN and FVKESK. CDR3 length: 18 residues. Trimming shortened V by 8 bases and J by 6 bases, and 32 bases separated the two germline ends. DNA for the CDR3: TGTGCCAGCGCTGATCGGGGCAGGGGAAGACCCTCGGGGCGCGAGCAGTACTTC. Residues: CASADRGRGRPSGREQYF.

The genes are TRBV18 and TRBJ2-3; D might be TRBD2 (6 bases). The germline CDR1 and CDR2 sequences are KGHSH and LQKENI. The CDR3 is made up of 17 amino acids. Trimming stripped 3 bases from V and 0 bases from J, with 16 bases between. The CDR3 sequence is CASSPLNARGSTDTQYF. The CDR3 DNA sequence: TGTGCCAGCTCACCCCTCAACGCGCGGGGTAGCACAGATACGCAGTATTTT.

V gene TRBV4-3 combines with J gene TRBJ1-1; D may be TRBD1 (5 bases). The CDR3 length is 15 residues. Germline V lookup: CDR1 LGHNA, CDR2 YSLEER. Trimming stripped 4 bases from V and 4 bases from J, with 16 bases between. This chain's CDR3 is CASSPAGGEGTEAFF. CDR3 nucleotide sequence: TGCGCCAGCAGCCCTGCCGGGGGGGAGGGCACTGAAGCTTTCTTT.

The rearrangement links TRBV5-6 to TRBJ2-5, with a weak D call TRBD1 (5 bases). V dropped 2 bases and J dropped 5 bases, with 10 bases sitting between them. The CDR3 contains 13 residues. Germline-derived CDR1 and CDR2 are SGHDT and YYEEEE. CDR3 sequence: CASSLGARETQYF. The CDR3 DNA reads TGTGCCAGCAGCTTAGGGGCCCGGGAGACCCAGTACTTC.

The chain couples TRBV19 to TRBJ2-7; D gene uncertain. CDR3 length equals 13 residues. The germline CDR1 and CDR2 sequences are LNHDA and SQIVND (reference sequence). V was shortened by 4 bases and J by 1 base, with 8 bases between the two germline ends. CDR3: CASSSGVSYEQYF. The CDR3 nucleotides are TGTGCCAGTAGTAGTGGAGTGTCCTACGAGCAGTACTTC.

CDR3 in DNA: TGCGCCAGCAGCCAAGGGTCATTGAACAGCCTCATGAACACTGAAGCTTTCTTT. This sequence encodes CASSQGSLNSLMNTEAFF. The chain recombines TRBV4-1 with TRBJ1-1; D is unclear. Trimming took 1 base from V and 0 from J, leaving 18 bases between them. The CDR3 length is 18 residues. Germline loops: CDR1 MGHRA, CDR2 YSYEKL.

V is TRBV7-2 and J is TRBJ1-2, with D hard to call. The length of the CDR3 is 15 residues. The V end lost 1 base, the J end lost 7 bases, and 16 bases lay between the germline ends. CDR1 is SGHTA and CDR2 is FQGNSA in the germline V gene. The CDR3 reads CASSLGTGLQVGYTF. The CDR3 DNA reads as TGTGCCAGCAGCTTAGGGACGGGGTTGCAAGTTGGCTACACCTTC.

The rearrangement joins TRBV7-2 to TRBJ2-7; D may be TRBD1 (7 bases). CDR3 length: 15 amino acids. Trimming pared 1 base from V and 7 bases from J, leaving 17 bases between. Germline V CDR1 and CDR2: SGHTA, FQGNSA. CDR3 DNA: TGTGCCAGCAGCTTAGTCGCAGGGGGGTACGGGGAGCAGTACTTC. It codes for CASSLVAGGYGEQYF.

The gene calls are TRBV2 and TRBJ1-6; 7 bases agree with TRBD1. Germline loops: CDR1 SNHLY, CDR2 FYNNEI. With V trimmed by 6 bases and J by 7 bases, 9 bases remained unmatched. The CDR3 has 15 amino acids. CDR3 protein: CASRVGGTANSPLHF. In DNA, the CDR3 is TGTGCCAGCAGGGTTGGCGGGACAGCAAATTCACCCCTCCACTTT.

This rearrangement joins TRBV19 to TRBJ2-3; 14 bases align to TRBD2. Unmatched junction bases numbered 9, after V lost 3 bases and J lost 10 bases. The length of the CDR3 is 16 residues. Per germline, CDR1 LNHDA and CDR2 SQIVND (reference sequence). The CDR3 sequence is CASSMATSGGAYPQYF. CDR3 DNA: TGTGCCAGTAGTATGGCGACTAGCGGGGGGGCTTACCCGCAGTATTTT.

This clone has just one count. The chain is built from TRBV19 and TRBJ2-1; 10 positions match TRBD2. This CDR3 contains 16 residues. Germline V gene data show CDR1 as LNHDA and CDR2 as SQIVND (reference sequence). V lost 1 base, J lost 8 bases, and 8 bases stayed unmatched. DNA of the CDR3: TGTGCCAGTAGTATAGGGGTCCTAGCGGGAGTCGATGAGCAGTTCTTC. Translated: CASSIGVLAGVDEQFF. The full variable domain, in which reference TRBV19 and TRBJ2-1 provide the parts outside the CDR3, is DGGITQSPKYLFRKEGQNVTLSCEQNLNHDAMYWYRQDPGQGLRLIYYSQIVNDFQKGDIAEGYSVSREKKESFPLTVTSAQKNPTAFYLCASSIGVLAGVDEQFFGPGTRLTVL.

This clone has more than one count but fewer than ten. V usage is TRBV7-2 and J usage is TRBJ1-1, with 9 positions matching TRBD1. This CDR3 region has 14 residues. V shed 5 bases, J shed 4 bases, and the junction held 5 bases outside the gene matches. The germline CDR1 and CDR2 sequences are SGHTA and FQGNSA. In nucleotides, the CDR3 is TGTGCCAGCAGCGCAATGACAGGGGGCACTGAAGCTTTCTTT. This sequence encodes CASSAMTGGTEAFF.

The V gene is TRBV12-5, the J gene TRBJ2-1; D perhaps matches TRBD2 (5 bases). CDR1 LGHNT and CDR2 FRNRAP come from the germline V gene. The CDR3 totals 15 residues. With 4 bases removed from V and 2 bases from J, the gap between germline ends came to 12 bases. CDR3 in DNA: TGTGCTAGTGGTTCTCGGGGTGGAACCTACAATGAGCAGTTCTTC. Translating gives CASGSRGGTYNEQFF.

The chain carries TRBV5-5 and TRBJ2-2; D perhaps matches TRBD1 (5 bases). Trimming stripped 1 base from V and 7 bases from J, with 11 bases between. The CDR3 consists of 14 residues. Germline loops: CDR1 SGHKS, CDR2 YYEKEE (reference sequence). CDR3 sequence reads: CASSLSSGIGELFF. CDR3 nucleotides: TGTGCCAGCAGCTTGTCATCAGGGATCGGGGAGCTGTTTTTT.

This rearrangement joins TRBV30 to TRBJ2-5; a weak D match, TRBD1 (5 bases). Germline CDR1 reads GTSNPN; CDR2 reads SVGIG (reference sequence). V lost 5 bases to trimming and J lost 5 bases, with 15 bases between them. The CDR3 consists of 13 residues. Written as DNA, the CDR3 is TGTGCCTGGGTCGGTTCAGGGTCGGAGACCCAGTACTTC. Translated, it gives CAWVGSGSETQYF.

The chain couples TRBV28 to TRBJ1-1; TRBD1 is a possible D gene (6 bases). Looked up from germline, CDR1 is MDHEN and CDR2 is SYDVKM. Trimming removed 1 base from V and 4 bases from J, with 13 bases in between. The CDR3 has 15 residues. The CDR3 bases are TGTGCCAGCAGTTTATACCAGGGGCAGAGCACTGAAGCTTTCTTT. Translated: CASSLYQGQSTEAFF.

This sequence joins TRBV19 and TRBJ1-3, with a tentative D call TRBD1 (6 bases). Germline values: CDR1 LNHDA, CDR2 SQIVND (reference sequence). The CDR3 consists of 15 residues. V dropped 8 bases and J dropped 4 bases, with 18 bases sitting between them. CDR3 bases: TGTGCCAGTCTCGGACTTGCGGGGGGCGGAAACACCATATATTTT. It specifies CASLGLAGGGNTIYF. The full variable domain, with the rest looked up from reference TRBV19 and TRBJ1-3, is DGGITQSPKYLFRKEGQNVTLSCEQNLNHDAMYWYRQDPGQGLRLIYYSQIVNDFQKGDIAEGYSVSREKKESFPLTVTSAQKNPTAFYLCASLGLAGGGNTIYFGEGSWLTVV.

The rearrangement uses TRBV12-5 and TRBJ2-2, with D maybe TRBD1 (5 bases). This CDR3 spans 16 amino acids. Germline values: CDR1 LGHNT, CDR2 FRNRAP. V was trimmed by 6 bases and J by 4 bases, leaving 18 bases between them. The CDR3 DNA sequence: TGTGCTAGTGGATTTGGTGTAGGACAACCCACCGGGGAGCTGTTTTTT. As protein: CASGFGVGQPTGELFF.